The 5 T cell receptor beta chains reported below all come from one sample, sequenced in a study of T cell repertoires in cytomegalovirus infection (dated by TCRdb to about 2019). These receptors are not linked to any known antigen. The sequencing machine was an Illumina HiSeq 1500. In-frame beta chains were kept once TCRdb had trimmed the public reads at Q25 with fastp and called clones with MiXCR. All rows with the same CDR3 protein become a single entry with the most common DNA and genes. The sample table lists approximately 990,000 distinct CDR3 sequences, around a third of them with a count of one. The ten top clones hold more than 12% of the sample. This sample's treatment or condition label indicates: in vitro stimulation with specific CMV peptide epitopes to enrich CMV-specific T cells. The sample here was cultured CD8+ T cells from PBMCs, taken from culture after CMV antigen stimulation. These receptors were collected from a human donor in good health (CMV status not recorded). Some clones in this sample may be carry-over from other donors' samples.

Of note for this clonotype: This may be a read error: a much more frequent sequence differs by one nucleotide. The chain is built from TRBV12-3 or TRBV12-4 and TRBJ1-3; a weak D match, TRBD1 (6 bases). The length of the CDR3 is 15 residues. V lost 4 bases to trimming and J lost 6 bases, with 16 bases between them. CDR3 in DNA: TGTGCCAGCAGTTCACGGACAGTCGTGGAAAACACCATATATTTT. Residues: CASSSRTVVENTIYF.

Note on this clonotype: The DNA is omitted, as the CDR3 cannot be located on it reliably, and the CDR3 follows TCRdb's listing. This sequence joins TRBV7-5 and TRBJ2-3; no DNA check was done on the table's D call, TRBD1. TRBV7-5 constitutes a pseudogene. The CDR3 length is 20 residues, termini included. CDR3 sequence: CISVSEASRVTGASTDTQYF.

This clonotype was seen only a few times. The chain uses TRBV15 and TRBJ2-3, with 7 bases that match TRBD2. The CDR3 covers 16 residues. The V gene end was trimmed by 5 bases and the J gene end by 4 bases; junction bases not matched to a gene: 12. Germline V lookup: CDR1 LNHNV, CDR2 YYDKDF (reference sequence). The CDR3 spells CATSGPQGLGADTQYF. The CDR3 coding sequence is TGTGCCACCAGCGGTCCCCAAGGACTAGGGGCAGATACGCAGTATTTT. The entire variable domain, with the rest obtained from reference TRBV15 and TRBJ2-3, is as follows: DAMVIQNPRYQVTQFGKPVTLSCSQTLNHNVMYWYQQKSSQAPKLLFHYYDKDFNNEADTPDNFQSRRPNTSFCFLDIRSPGLGDTAMYLCATSGPQGLGADTQYFGPGTRLTVL.

The chain has TRBV5-5 and TRBJ2-5; D possibly corresponds to TRBD2 (5 bases). The germline V and J ends were trimmed by 0 bases and 4 bases, with 10 bases remaining between them. Germline V lookup: CDR1 SGHKS, CDR2 YYEKEE (reference sequence). The CDR3 is 14 amino acids. The chain's CDR3 is CASSLGSGRETQYF. As DNA, the CDR3 is TGTGCCAGCAGCTTGGGATCGGGGAGAGAGACCCAGTACTTC.

The chain is built from TRBV19 and TRBJ1-3; D unclear. CDR3 length equals 15 residues. From germline, CDR1 is LNHDA and CDR2 SQIVND (reference sequence). V was trimmed by 2 bases and J by 0 bases, leaving 8 bases between them. Here the CDR3 reads CASSITAYSGNTIYF. The CDR3 nucleotides are TGTGCCAGTAGTATAACAGCCTACTCTGGAAACACCATATATTTT.